This T cell receptor (beta chain) was sequenced during a study of blood T cell repertoires in COVID-19. Clones were sequenced by immunoSEQ multiplex PCR, and TCRdb holds only the in-frame ones, with some missing. Among fewer than 500,000 clones listed, roughly nine tenths were seen once. Germline CDR1 is SNHLY and CDR2 is FYNNEI. V trimming: 7 bases; J trimming: 4 bases; junction bases outside the gene matches: 5. The CDR3 is made up of 15 amino acids. Sample: PBMCs or T cells enriched from blood (not recorded which). This clonotype was obtained from a man between 25 and 39 years old who had recovered from COVID-19. The chain recombines TRBV2 with TRBJ2-5, with 14 nucleotides matching TRBD2. CDR3 bases: TGTGCCAGCACCTTGGGACTAGCGGGAGTAGAGACCCAGTACTTC. Its protein is CASTLGLAGVETQYF.